These 24 T cell receptor beta chains were sequenced from one sample in a study of blood T cell repertoires in COVID-19. Measured with immunoSEQ multiplex PCR; TCRdb has only the in-frame clones, and not every one. The sample has 90,000 to 150,000 clones; about 84% are singletons. The specimen was peripheral blood. The origin of the receptors is a man aged 60 to 75 with acute or convalescent COVID-19.

V and J are TRBV7-3 and TRBJ2-1; TRBD2 aligns across 8 bases. The V segment lost 5 bases and the J segment 4 bases; nucleotides outside the gene matches: 7. CDR3 length equals 15 residues. The germline V gene encodes CDR1 SGHTA and CDR2 FQGTGA. The CDR3 DNA follows: TGTGCCAGCAGCCCACGGGAGGGGGGGTACAATGAGCAGTTCTTC. Its translation: CASSPREGGYNEQFF.

V usage is TRBV7-2 and J usage is TRBJ2-5, with a tentative D call TRBD1 (7 bases). V lost 0 bases, J lost 2 bases, and 13 bases lay in between. This CDR3 spans 16 amino acids. CDR1 and CDR2 (germline): SGHTA, FQGNSA. This CDR3 reads CASSLAYRGGQETQYF. In DNA form, the CDR3 reads TGTGCCAGCAGCTTAGCGTACAGGGGAGGTCAAGAGACCCAGTACTTC.

The gene calls are TRBV4-2 and TRBJ1-5; 7 bases map to TRBD1. Germline V gives CDR1 LGHNA, CDR2 YNFKEQ. This CDR3 has 17 amino acids. The V segment lost 0 bases and the J segment 2 bases; nucleotides outside the gene matches: 7. DNA for the CDR3: TGTGCCAGCAGCCAAGAGGGGGGCAGGGGGGGCAATCAGCCCCAGCATTTT. Protein product: CASSQEGGRGGNQPQHF.

The genes are TRBV28 and TRBJ2-3; the match to TRBD2 covers 7 bases. With 4 bases clipped from V and 1 base from J, the junction kept 5 bases outside the gene matches. From germline, CDR1 is MDHEN and CDR2 SYDVKM. The CDR3 runs to 15 residues. CDR3 in amino acids: CASSSAGAGTDTQYF. CDR3 in DNA: TGTGCCAGCAGTTCGGCGGGAGCAGGCACAGATACGCAGTATTTT.

This clone is termed medium-sized. The chain employs TRBV2 and TRBJ2-1, with D perhaps matching TRBD1 (5 bases). V was clipped by 5 bases and J by 2 bases, with 10 bases between them. Germline CDR1 is SNHLY and CDR2 is FYNNEI. This CDR3 comprises 14 residues. The CDR3, as DNA: TGTGCCAGCAGTACCAGGGTCCCCTACAATGAGCAGTTCTTC. Translating gives CASSTRVPYNEQFF.

The chain links TRBV5-4 to TRBJ2-5, with a weak D call TRBD2 (7 bases). This CDR3 contains 16 residues. Trimming stripped 0 bases from V and 4 bases from J, with 16 bases between. The germline CDR1 and CDR2 sequences are SGHNT and YYREEE (reference sequence). In DNA form, the CDR3 reads TGTGCCAGCAGCTTGGGAGGGGGGGGTGAACGAGAGACCCAGTACTTC. Translation gives CASSLGGGGERETQYF.

This clone was counted a few times. The chain uses TRBV6-5 and TRBJ1-2; 10 nucleotides agree with TRBD1. This CDR3 is 15 amino acids long. Germline CDR1 is MNHEY and CDR2 is SVGAGI. V dropped 5 bases and J dropped 2; count of bases not matched to a gene: 5. CDR3 nucleotide sequence: TGTGCCAGCAGTCCCCTGACAGGGGGCAACTATGGCTACACCTTC. Encoded protein: CASSPLTGGNYGYTF.

The chain has TRBV11-2 and TRBJ2-1; the D is unclear. The V gene lost 5 bases and the J gene lost 0 bases, with 17 bases spanning the gap. This CDR3 region has 17 residues. The germline CDR1 and CDR2 sequences are SGHAT and FQNNGV. CDR3 in amino acids: CASSARRALSSYNEQFF. In DNA form, the CDR3 reads TGTGCCAGCAGCGCCAGGCGCGCCCTAAGCTCCTACAATGAGCAGTTCTTC.

This sequence joins TRBV30 and TRBJ2-2, with 7 bases aligning to TRBD1. The V gene's germline CDR1 is GTSNPN and CDR2 SVGIG (reference sequence). Unmatched junction bases numbered 7, after V lost 0 bases and J lost 6 bases. This CDR3 has 15 residues. CDR3: CAWSVTGRFAGELFF. CDR3 nucleotide sequence: TGTGCCTGGAGTGTGACAGGGCGGTTCGCCGGGGAGCTGTTTTTT.

The chain recombines TRBV28 with TRBJ1-5, with D possibly TRBD1 on 6 matching bases. Trimming took 6 bases from V and 4 from J, leaving 31 bases between them. The germline gives CDR1 MDHEN, CDR2 SYDVKM. This CDR3 spans 20 amino acids. The CDR3 loop reads CASSSQGQGIYLEANQPQHF. The CDR3 nucleotides read TGTGCCAGCAGCTCCCAGGGGCAGGGTATCTATCTGGAGGCAAATCAGCCCCAGCATTTT.

Points on this clone: The same CDR3 can be traced to other DNA sequences in this sample. The chain employs TRBV5-1 and TRBJ2-7; D unclear. Trimming took off 3 bases at V and 2 bases at J, with 3 bases between the two ends. Germline CDR1 reads SGHRS; CDR2 reads YFSETQ. The CDR3 is made up of 11 amino acids. The chain's CDR3 is CASSSTYEQYF. Here the CDR3 DNA reads TGCGCCAGCAGCTCAACCTACGAGCAGTACTTC.

The V gene is TRBV3-1 (or the pseudogene TRBV3-2), the J gene TRBJ2-7; D may be TRBD2 (5 bases). V lost 3 bases and J 3 bases, leaving 12 bases between the germline ends. This CDR3 comprises 14 residues. CDR1 and CDR2 from the germline V gene are LGHDT and YNNKEL (reference sequence). The CDR3 is CASSHLSGDYEQYF. Written as DNA, the CDR3 is TGTGCCAGCAGCCACCTAAGCGGAGACTACGAGCAGTACTTC.

The chain couples TRBV15 to TRBJ1-5; possible D gene TRBD1, 5 bases. V was pared by 0 bases and J by 7 bases, with 13 bases between. Per germline, CDR1 LNHNV and CDR2 YYDKDF (reference sequence). The CDR3 length is 15 residues. The CDR3 spells CATSRDVQGRQPQHF. CDR3 DNA: TGTGCCACCAGCAGAGATGTTCAGGGAAGACAGCCCCAGCATTTT.

The rearrangement uses TRBV5-1 and TRBJ1-2; TRBD1 aligns across 7 bases. The CDR3 extends over 15 amino acids. The V and J ends lost 4 bases and 6 bases, in that order; junction bases with no gene match: 12. From germline, CDR1 is SGHRS and CDR2 YFSETQ. Here the CDR3 DNA reads TGCGCCAGCAGCCCCGCCTTGACAGGGTCCGATGGCTACACCTTC. It specifies CASSPALTGSDGYTF. The full variable domain, in which reference TRBV5-1 and TRBJ1-2 provide the parts outside the CDR3, is KAGVTQTPRYLIKTRGQQVTLSCSPISGHRSVSWYQQTPGQGLQFLFEYFSETQRNKGNFPGRFSGRQFSNSRSEMNVSTLELGDSALYLCASSPALTGSDGYTFGSGTRLTVV.

The chain uses TRBV28 and TRBJ2-3; D may be TRBD2 (6 bases). The CDR3 spans 14 residues. CDR1 and CDR2 (germline): MDHEN, SYDVKM. The V and J ends lost 8 bases and 0 bases respectively, with 12 bases between them. CDR3 coding DNA: TGTGCCAGCGGGGCGGGATTTAGCACAGATACGCAGTATTTT. Translating gives CASGAGFSTDTQYF.

The chain employs TRBV28 and TRBJ2-2; D call uncertain. Per the germline V gene, CDR1 is MDHEN and CDR2 is SYDVKM. Trimming removed 7 bases at V and 6 bases at J, with 6 bases between. The CDR3 consists of 11 residues. This CDR3 is CASNLAGELFF. For the CDR3, the DNA is TGTGCCAGCAATCTCGCCGGGGAGCTGTTTTTT. The full variable domain, in which reference TRBV28 and TRBJ2-2 provide the parts outside the CDR3, is DVKVTQSSRYLVKRTGEKVFLECVQDMDHENMFWYRQDPGLGLRLIYFSYDVKMKEKGDIPEGYSVSREKKERFSLILESASTNQTSMYLCASNLAGELFFGEGSRLTVL.

This clone has only one observation. This chain connects TRBV28 to TRBJ2-1; tentatively, D is TRBD1 (6 bases). Germline CDR1 is MDHEN and CDR2 is SYDVKM. CDR3 length: 13 amino acids. Trimming stripped 2 bases from V and 6 bases from J, with 8 bases between. Here the CDR3 reads CASSLEQGNEQFF. In nucleotides, the CDR3 is TGTGCCAGCAGTTTAGAACAGGGCAATGAGCAGTTCTTC.

CDR3 nucleotides: TGTGCCAGCAGAAATTGGTCTAGCGGGGACAATGAGCAGTTCTTC. Translated, it gives CASRNWSSGDNEQFF. The chain joins TRBV5-5 to TRBJ2-1; TRBD2 matches at 9 bases. V dropped 5 bases and J dropped 5; count of bases not matched to a gene: 8. The CDR3 has 15 amino acids. Germline V gene sequence: CDR1 SGHKS, CDR2 YYEKEE (reference sequence). Variable domain in full (rest from reference TRBV5-5 and TRBJ2-1): DAGVTQSPTHLIKTRGQQVTLRCSPISGHKSVSWYQQVLGQGPQFIFQYYEKEERGRGNFPDRFSARQFPNYSSELNVNALLLGDSALYLCASRNWSSGDNEQFFGPGTRLTVL.

This sequence joins TRBV30 and TRBJ1-3; a weak D match, TRBD1 (5 bases). Trimming left V 4 bases short and J 2 bases short, with 18 bases between. Germline V gives CDR1 GTSNPN, CDR2 SVGIG (reference sequence). The CDR3 is made up of 16 amino acids. The CDR3 DNA reads as TGTGCCTGGACCCTCTCAGGGCAGACCCCTGGAAACACCATATATTTT. Amino acid sequence: CAWTLSGQTPGNTIYF. Filled out from reference TRBV30 and TRBJ1-3, the complete variable domain reads SQTIHQWPATLVQPVGSPLSLECTVEGTSNPNLYWYRQAAGRGLQLLFYSVGIGQISSEVPQNLSASRPQDRQFILSSKKLLLSDSGFYLCAWTLSGQTPGNTIYFGEGSWLTVV.

The V gene is TRBV6-5, the J gene TRBJ2-1, with D maybe TRBD1 (6 bases). The CDR3 has 15 amino acids. Germline lookup yields CDR1 MNHEY and CDR2 SVGAGI. Trimming left V 4 bases short and J 4 bases short, with 14 bases between. The CDR3 sequence is CASSSRTGLYNEQFF. For the CDR3, the DNA is TGTGCCAGCAGTTCCCGTACAGGGCTATACAATGAGCAGTTCTTC.

This clone was detected only a few times. V and J are TRBV6-2 or TRBV6-3 and TRBJ1-5; 7 nucleotides match TRBD1. V gave up 6 bases and J gave up 4 bases; unmatched junction bases: 6. The V gene's germline CDR1 is MNHEY and CDR2 SVGEGT. This CDR3 spans 14 amino acids. As DNA, the CDR3 is TGTGCCAGCAGCCGCCGGGACAGAAATCAGCCCCAGCATTTT. As protein: CASSRRDRNQPQHF.

This rearrangement joins TRBV19 to TRBJ2-3; 8 bases map to TRBD2. The J segment lost 3 bases and the V segment lost 9 bases, leaving 11 bases of the junction unmatched. The CDR3 runs to 15 residues. From germline, CDR1 is LNHDA and CDR2 SQIVND (reference sequence). CDR3: CARVRGGRTTDTQYF. CDR3 nucleotides: TGTGCCAGGGTGCGGGGCGGGAGGACGACAGATACGCAGTATTTT.

The gene calls are TRBV6-1 and TRBJ2-3, with 11 bases matching TRBD2. Germline loops: CDR1 MNHNS, CDR2 SASEGT. The CDR3 is made up of 16 amino acids. With 4 bases clipped from V and 5 bases from J, the junction kept 8 bases outside the gene matches. The CDR3 nucleotides are TGTGCCAGCAGTGGACTAGCGGGAAGGGCTGGAGATACGCAGTATTTT. Translated, it gives CASSGLAGRAGDTQYF.

This chain joins TRBV7-9 and TRBJ2-7; TRBD2 is a possible D gene (7 bases). The V and J ends lost 3 bases and 7 bases respectively, with 16 bases between them. The CDR3 contains 14 residues. In germline, CDR1 is SEHNR, CDR2 FQNEAQ (reference sequence). This CDR3 is CASSFLRGAGEQYF. CDR3 coding DNA: TGTGCCAGCAGCTTTCTCCGGGGGGCCGGAGAGCAGTACTTC.